Below, one T cell receptor beta chain is given with its context. This clone was counted only a few times. This receptor's antigen is unknown. Base qualities are missing; no much larger clone stands one base away. In total, approximately 690 healthy bone marrow donors made up the cohort. At the time of sampling, all cohort members were nominally healthy, though unrecorded immune exposures were likely present. The donor was CMV seropositive and was included in the group of 250 to 300 seropositive cohort members. A peripheral blood sample was collected from each donor, and TCR beta sequencing was performed on peripheral blood mononuclear cells. Genomic DNA extraction from the blood cell samples was performed with the Qiagen DNeasy Blood Extraction Kit. CDR1 SEHNR and CDR2 FQNEAQ are derived from the germline V gene (reference sequence). Trimmed from V: 4 bases; trimmed from J: 1 base; junction bases lacking a gene match: 5. Including cysteine and phenylalanine, the CDR3 has 18 amino acids. Just CDR3 DNA is preserved here, 54 bases in frame from base 1.

These data come from a study of cytomegalovirus exposure and HLA in healthy donors (dated by TCRdb to between 2016 and 2019). For the study in its entirety: In an earlier analysis of approximately 500 of the donors, 276 Gb of sequence data and 100 million or so unique TCR beta sequences from approximately 180 million T cells were reported. Roughly 300 gigabases of sequencing data and around 80 million unique TCR sequences made up an early release that covered about 640 HLA-typed donors. The genetic ancestry cluster associated with self-reported Caucasian donors included over 80% of the approximately 410 genotyped donors. The study aimed to test whether cataloging public T cell receptors could reveal signatures of past pathogen exposure. The study profiled the T cell repertoires of under 700 subjects by immunosequencing and related them to cytomegalovirus serostatus. Along with the roughly 670-subject first cohort, a separate validation cohort of about 110 different subjects was used. To predict cytomegalovirus infection status, the study combined high-throughput TCR immunosequencing, statistical association of individual TCRs with disease status, and machine learning. To study patterns of TCR occurrence, a later analysis re-analyzed previously published TCR beta repertoires from around 660 donors and added high-resolution HLA genotyping. In the later analysis, no new phenotypic data were used to find candidate immune exposures; instead, reliance was placed on TCR beta sequences and their occurrence across donors. To decide whether each TCR beta V gene segment behaved as functional or pseudogenic, an earlier analysis of some 580 of the donors relied on high-throughput TCR beta sequencing. Donor age, sex, ethnicity and CMV serostatus were collected together with the repertoire data. A later genetic analysis used genome-wide SNP genotypes for about 65% of the roughly 670 donors, treating that subset as a discovery cohort. Every discovery cohort repertoire had been produced on one sequencing platform. HLA typing included class I and class II loci at four-digit resolution. Typing coverage differed by locus: A, B, C, DRB1 and DQB1 were typed in about 620-640 donors, DQA1 in about 500, DPA1 in 606, and DPB1 in around 440. Roughly 5 DR-DQ haplotypes were handled as single units for association and clustering, since linkage in the cohort was strong. On average, roughly 240,000 unique TCR beta nucleotide sequences were sequenced per donor among about 400 genotyped donors of the cohort, with roughly a sixth of those sequences being non-productive.

What the study reported, not specific to this receptor: An earlier analysis of some 590 of the donors showed that most TCR beta V segments appeared in productive rearrangements either about 87% or about 30% of the time, which broadly matched IMGT annotations. Some IMGT-functional V segments, including TRBV6-2 and TRBV6-3, could not be told apart with the 87-base-pair reads, so those segments were excluded. A total of 164 TCR beta chains were listed by the study as associated with cytomegalovirus. A later analysis found that most CMV-associated TCR beta chains appeared HLA-restricted, with HLA associations seemingly driven largely by CMV exposure. The classifier was reported to diagnose cytomegalovirus status with high specificity and sensitivity in both the original cohort and the validation cohort. In a later analysis, TCR association rates were found to vary across HLA loci, with the most associated TCRs seen for DRB1 alleles and the fewest for HLA-C alleles. Sequencing depth was assumed to be roughly uniform across donors in the presence/absence analyses, though that assumption may not hold. A group of highly shared sequence variants was considered likely to be a technical artifact of the sequencing pipeline. The authors suggested that the approach could potentially be generalized to other disease states and immunological phenotypes. A further reported finding was that TCR beta sequences accurately predicted the HLA-A and HLA-B alleles for most subjects in the first cohort. Most TCR sequences were observed very rarely across donors, whereas some public TCRs were present in many individuals. An association between a missense DCLRE1C variant and V-gene and J-gene trimming of TCR beta chains was found in a later genetic analysis and replicated in an independent cohort. Compared with the roughly 670-donor mean, donors in an Asian-associated ancestry cluster had fewer N-insertions in productive TCRs, according to a later genetic analysis. In a later analysis, several top co-occurrence clusters were reported to appear linked to parvovirus B19, influenza, CMV and Epstein-Barr virus. In vitro tests confirmed that a few of the cytomegalovirus-associated TCR beta chains recognize cytomegalovirus antigens. When HLA alleles, especially DR and DQ, strongly co-occurred, TCR associations were difficult to assign to individual alleles. Because counts were too low, some 16 rarely observed V segments, including chromosome 9 orphons, were excluded from the earlier analysis of about 500 of the donors. The cohort was sequenced for TCR beta chains only, and without alpha or paired-chain data the features that could be detected were limited. HLA typing was unavailable for some donors at each locus, so association tests used only the typed subset. Correlated functional status among segregating V segments might be attributable to linkage disequilibrium, but an unknown experimental factor could not be ruled out. Specific HLA alleles were associated with over 15,000 TCR beta sequences at a false discovery rate of 0.05 in a later analysis. Immune exposure information for the cohort was limited to CMV serostatus. A later analysis found that HLA-associated TCR beta chains were more clonally expanded and had lower generation probabilities than equally common non-associated chains.

The method was the immunoSEQ multiplex PCR assay. The multiplex PCR relied on a mix of 60 forward primers for TCR Vbeta segments and 13 reverse primers for TCR Jbeta segments. Amplification of the CDR3 region of rearranged TCR beta genes was performed with a multiplex PCR assay on genomic DNA. The Illumina HiSeq System was used to sequence the amplified TCR beta libraries as 87-base-pair reads. For the original study's pipeline: A later analysis tallied around 87 million unique TCR beta chains across the 660 or so repertoires, and about 12 million of those chains were shared by two or more donors. Raw reads were error-corrected and collapsed into unique sequences with a nearest-neighbor algorithm that merged closely related sequences to remove PCR and sequencing errors. To assign V, D and J gene segments, CDR3 sequences were aligned to IMGT reference sequences. For a sequence to be retained, at least a six-nucleotide match to both a V gene segment and a J gene segment was required. A rearrangement counted as productive if the CDR3 had no stop codons and remained in frame with V and J, and every other rearrangement counted as non-productive. CDR3 was defined according to IMGT convention as the region running from the second conserved V-encoded cysteine to the conserved J-encoded phenylalanine. Sequences without an unambiguous match to a single V gene segment were excluded from the earlier analysis of a few hundred of the donors. In an earlier analysis of roughly 600 of the donors, a V segment was called functional when productive rearrangements were above 56.7%, and segregating when the standard deviation between donors exceeded 5%. To diagnose cytomegalovirus status from the catalog of TCR beta chain sequences, a statistical classification framework was built. V and J gene assignment, in a later analysis, came from comparing TCR nucleotide sequences with IMGT/GENE-DB human TR gene sequences. A later analysis assigned CDR3 sequences and most-parsimonious VDJ recombination scenarios with the TCRdist pipeline. In a later analysis, each TCR beta chain was defined by its CDR3 amino acid sequence together with its V-gene family, and reads lacking a unique V-gene family were excluded. A later analysis removed 592 highly shared, low-generation-probability nucleotide sequences to deal with suspected cross-contamination and a sequencing artifact. In a later analysis, a clonal expansion index was calculated for each public chain from normalized within-repertoire ranks of inferred template counts. A later analysis computed generation probabilities with a VDJ recombination model fitted to out-of-frame rearrangements, and checked the results against IGoR. In a later analysis, TCR-TCR, TCR-HLA and TCR-CMV co-occurrence was scored with hypergeometric tests, and a repertoire-size bias correction was applied to TCR pairs. In a later analysis, false discovery rates were estimated by permuting HLA or CMV assignments 20 times. In a later analysis, co-occurring TCRs were grouped with DBSCAN, and TCRdist sequence similarity was added when clustering was performed within HLA-allele-positive subsets. For co-occurrence clustering, repertoires with fewer than 30,000 or more than 120,000 public chains were excluded, along with about five repertoires with anomalous nucleotide sharing. As stored in TCRdb, this immuneACCESS dataset retains in-frame rearrangements with V and J assigned. A fraction of the clones does not appear; measured against another copy, unresolved V genes explain less than half of the discrepancy, and the remainder lacks a known reason. The DNA gave D and trimming, while V, J and clone size come from that table. The sample contains under 200,000 clones, about 13% of them found a single time. 7.8% of the sample rests with the top ten.

Specimen: PBMCs. The receptor was derived from a man between 50 and 59 years old in good health and CMV-seropositive. The chain employs TRBV7-9 and TRBJ2-6, with 12 bases matching TRBD2. The DNA sequence is TGTGCCAGCAGCTCTGGACTAGCGGGGATGTCTGGGGCCAACGTCCTGACTTTC. The resulting protein is CASSSGLAGMSGANVLTF. The reference TRBV7-9 and TRBJ2-6 proteins fill in what lies around the CDR3, so the full variable domain reads DTGVSQNPRHKITKRGQNVTFRCDPISEHNRLYWYRQTLGQGPEFLTYFQNEAQLEKSRLLSDRFSAERPKGSFSTLEIQRTEQGDSAMYLCASSSGLAGMSGANVLTFGAGSRLTVL.